The 7 T cell receptor beta chains presented below share a single source sample, sequenced in a study of chemoradiotherapy in HPV16-positive cancers. The protocol was immunoSEQ multiplex PCR, while the TCRdb copy is restricted to in-frame clones and leaves out a portion. The data contain more than 3,000 clones, roughly 95% of them seen just once; the ten biggest clones take up 3.6%. The sample was tumor tissue, taken from a patient who underwent chemoradiotherapy. These receptors originate from a human donor with HPV-associated anogenital cancer.

V is TRBV18 and J is TRBJ1-5, with D possibly TRBD1 on 6 matching bases. The CDR3 has 18 residues. The germline V gene has CDR1 KGHSH and CDR2 LQKENI. The germline V and J ends were trimmed by 1 base and 5 bases, with 21 bases remaining between them. CDR3 bases: TGTGCCAGCTCACCACAGCCTCCCTCGGGGGCTTGGGATCAGCCCCAGCATTTT. It specifies CASSPQPPSGAWDQPQHF.

This sequence joins TRBV6-1 and TRBJ1-5; D perhaps matches TRBD1 (6 bases). This CDR3 is 14 amino acids long. Germline CDR1 and CDR2: MNHNS and SASEGT. Trimming took off 5 bases at V and 2 bases at J, with 10 bases between the two ends. The CDR3 DNA sequence: TGTGCCAGCAGTCCACAGGGCGGCAATCAGCCCCAGCATTTT. Protein sequence: CASSPQGGNQPQHF.

This rearrangement joins TRBV7-8 to TRBJ1-5; D unresolved. This CDR3 has 14 amino acids. V was trimmed by 4 bases and J by 0 bases, leaving 7 bases between them. CDR1 SGHVS and CDR2 FQNEAQ come from the germline V gene. The CDR3 spells CASSSRRSNQPQHF. CDR3 nucleotides: TGTGCCAGCAGCTCCAGACGTAGCAATCAGCCCCAGCATTTT. The whole variable domain, filled in from reference TRBV7-8 and TRBJ1-5, reads GAGVSQSPRYKVAKRGQDVALRCDPISGHVSLFWYQQALGQGPEFLTYFQNEAQLDKSGLPSDRFFAERPEGSVSTLKIQRTQQEDSAVYLCASSSRRSNQPQHFGDGTRLSIL.

V and J are TRBV6-4 and TRBJ2-1, with a tentative D call TRBD2 (6 bases). In germline, CDR1 is MRHNA, CDR2 SNTAGT. Deletions cut 0 bases from V and 4 bases from J, with 7 bases between. This CDR3 spans 14 amino acids. CDR3 in DNA: TGTGCCAGCAGTGACTCGGAGGGATACAATGAGCAGTTCTTC. Its protein is CASSDSEGYNEQFF.

The chain has TRBV19 and TRBJ2-7; D may be TRBD2 (6 bases). Trimming took off 1 base at V and 6 bases at J, with 10 bases between the two ends. In germline, CDR1 is LNHDA, CDR2 SQIVND (reference sequence). The length of the CDR3 is 13 residues. CDR3: CASSIVLGGEQYF. For the CDR3, the DNA is TGTGCCAGTAGTATAGTGTTGGGGGGCGAGCAGTACTTC.

The chain links TRBV19 to TRBJ1-5; D gene unclear. The V and J ends lost 6 bases and 6 bases respectively, with 15 bases between them. The germline V gene has CDR1 LNHDA and CDR2 SQIVND (reference sequence). The CDR3 runs 14 residues. This chain's CDR3 is CASSYPQESQPQHF. CDR3 DNA sequence: TGTGCCAGTAGCTATCCTCAGGAAAGTCAGCCCCAGCATTTT.

This clone was seen just once. The V and J genes are TRBV6-5 and TRBJ2-7, with a weak D call TRBD1 (6 bases). V gave up 2 bases and J gave up 5 bases, with 7 bases separating them. The CDR3 consists of 12 residues. Looked up from germline, CDR1 is MNHEY and CDR2 is SVGAGI. The CDR3: CASSYGTNEQYF. The CDR3 nucleotides are TGTGCCAGCAGTTACGGGACAAACGAGCAGTACTTC.